Following are 7 T cell receptor beta chains from one sample sequenced in a study of cytomegalovirus exposure and HLA in healthy donors. 60 Vbeta and 13 Jbeta primers were used in PCR. This table comes from immunoSEQ multiplex PCR, and its TCRdb copy is limited to in-frame clones, with some not included. There are 120,000 to 150,000 clones in the sample; about 75% occur only once, and almost 4% lies in the top ten. The sample taken for sequencing was PBMCs. These receptors came from a man younger than 35 in good health and CMV-seronegative.

V is TRBV4-1 and J is TRBJ2-5; 11 nucleotides match TRBD2. Germline-derived CDR1 and CDR2 are MGHRA and YSYEKL. The CDR3 is 15 residues long. V dropped 4 bases and J dropped 4; count of bases not matched to a gene: 5. The CDR3 is CASSLTTSGVETQYF. CDR3 nucleotide sequence: TGCGCCAGCAGCCTTACGACTAGCGGGGTAGAGACCCAGTACTTC.

The chain combines TRBV6-5 with TRBJ1-5; D remains ambiguous. This CDR3 comprises 14 residues. Trimming shortened V by 0 bases and J by 2 bases, and 5 bases separated the two germline ends. CDR1 and CDR2 (germline): MNHEY, SVGAGI. This CDR3 reads CASSYSLGNQPQHF. CDR3 DNA sequence: TGTGCCAGCAGTTACTCCCTTGGCAATCAGCCCCAGCATTTT.

The V call is TRBV13, the J call TRBJ2-2; 10 bases map to TRBD2. Germline V gives CDR1 PRHDT, CDR2 FYEKMQ (reference sequence). The V segment lost 5 bases and the J segment 6 bases; nucleotides outside the gene matches: 6. This CDR3 contains 15 residues. CDR3 protein: CASSRLAGDPGELFF. CDR3 sequence (DNA): TGTGCCAGCAGCCGACTAGCGGGTGATCCCGGGGAGCTGTTTTTT.

This clone was recorded only once. The V and J genes are TRBV18 and TRBJ1-3; D is possibly TRBD1 (5 bases). This CDR3 is 16 amino acids long. The germline gives CDR1 KGHSH, CDR2 LQKENI. Deletions cut 1 base from V and 0 bases from J, with 10 bases between. In DNA form, the CDR3 reads TGTGCCAGCTCACCACAAAGACAGAGCTCTGGAAACACCATATATTTT. Translation: CASSPQRQSSGNTIYF.

This clone was seen once. Within the sample, other DNA sequences also encode this same CDR3. V and J are TRBV6-5 and TRBJ1-6; D ambiguous. This CDR3 is built from 15 residues. Germline V gene sequence: CDR1 MNHEY, CDR2 SVGAGI. V lost 2 bases and J 6 bases, leaving 11 bases between the germline ends. The CDR3: CASSYEGSSNSPLHF. The CDR3 bases are TGTGCCAGCAGTTACGAGGGCTCTAGTAATTCACCCCTCCACTTT.

The chain carries TRBV9 and TRBJ2-3; 8 bases map to TRBD1. Germline trimming cut 0 bases from V and 5 bases from J; bases unmatched to any gene: 5. The CDR3 covers 15 residues. Per germline, CDR1 SGDLS and CDR2 YYNGEE. The CDR3 spells CASSVAPGGLDTQYF. The CDR3 nucleotides read TGTGCCAGCAGCGTAGCGCCAGGGGGCCTAGATACGCAGTATTTT.

V usage is TRBV5-6 and J usage is TRBJ2-7; 11 bases line up with TRBD1. The CDR3 spans 14 residues. Losses at the gene ends were 2 bases for V and 4 bases for J; bases not matched to a gene: 2. Germline assignment: CDR1 SGHDT and CDR2 YYEEEE. The CDR3 loop is CASSFGTGGYEQYF. CDR3 sequence (DNA): TGTGCCAGCAGCTTTGGGACAGGGGGTTACGAGCAGTACTTC.